This is a list of T cell receptor beta chains from one sample in a study of T cells in Graves' hyperthyroidism and ophthalmopathy. MiXCR, applied by TCRdb to the multiplex PCR reads, yields one record per CDR3 protein. The table lists about 460,000 distinct CDR3 sequences, about 20% of them singletons. The sample taken for sequencing was blood. The receptors were sampled from a woman between 65 and 79 years old with Graves' ophthalmopathy. Both conserved end residues are part of each CDR3. The order of the fields is clone size, V gene, D gene, J gene, CDR3 protein, CDR3 DNA. The D gene is left open where the match is weak. Clone size is given for some rows only: seen once, a few or many times, or a class if the clone is expanded.

clone size: .; V gene: TRBV27; D gene: .; J gene: TRBJ1-6; CDR3 protein: CATGTSASPLHF; CDR3 DNA: TGTGCCACCGGGACGTCGGCTTCACCCCTCCACTTT
clone size: .; V gene: TRBV7-2; D gene: .; J gene: TRBJ2-3; CDR3 protein: CASSLGGRQGTDTQYF; CDR3 DNA: TGTGCCAGCAGCTTAGGGGGCAGGCAAGGGACAGATACGCAGTATTTT
clone size: .; V gene: TRBV6-5; D gene: .; J gene: TRBJ1-5; CDR3 protein: CASTTGGVGNQPQHF; CDR3 DNA: TGTGCCAGCACTACCGGGGGAGTAGGCAATCAGCCCCAGCATTTT
clone size: few; V gene: TRBV25-1; D gene: .; J gene: TRBJ2-1; CDR3 protein: CASSEHQGDPSYNEQFF; CDR3 DNA: TGTGCCAGCAGTGAACACCAAGGGGACCCATCCTACAATGAGCAGTTCTTC
clone size: few; V gene: TRBV28; D gene: TRBD1; J gene: TRBJ2-1; CDR3 protein: CASRRQGSSYNEQFF; CDR3 DNA: TGTGCCAGCAGAAGACAGGGTAGCTCCTACAATGAGCAGTTCTTC
clone size: many; V gene: TRBV15; D gene: TRBD1; J gene: TRBJ1-1; CDR3 protein: CATSRDLGQRTEAFF; CDR3 DNA: TGTGCCACCAGCAGAGATTTGGGACAGCGAACTGAAGCTTTCTTT
clone size: .; V gene: TRBV5-1; D gene: .; J gene: TRBJ2-1; CDR3 protein: CASSYQENEQFF; CDR3 DNA: TGCGCCAGCAGCTATCAGGAGAATGAGCAGTTCTTC
clone size: .; V gene: TRBV6-1; D gene: TRBD2; J gene: TRBJ2-5; CDR3 protein: CASWGEGETQYF; CDR3 DNA: TGTGCCAGTTGGGGGGAGGGAGAGACCCAGTACTTC
clone size: .; V gene: TRBV20-1; D gene: TRBD1; J gene: TRBJ2-7; CDR3 protein: CSALRDSLSYEQYF; CDR3 DNA: TGCAGTGCTCTCCGGGACAGCCTCTCCTACGAGCAGTACTTC
clone size: few; V gene: TRBV11-3; D gene: TRBD2; J gene: TRBJ2-7; CDR3 protein: CASSLGLAGVGSYEQYF; CDR3 DNA: TGTGCCAGCAGCTTAGGACTAGCGGGAGTTGGTTCCTACGAGCAGTACTTC
clone size: many; V gene: TRBV12-3/TRBV12-4; D gene: .; J gene: TRBJ2-3; CDR3 protein: CASSFKPNPSTDTQYF; CDR3 DNA: TGTGCCAGCAGTTTTAAACCAAACCCTAGCACAGATACGCAGTATTTT
clone size: few; V gene: TRBV3-1; D gene: .; J gene: TRBJ1-2; CDR3 protein: CASSQVGVQGYTF; CDR3 DNA: TGTGCCAGCAGCCAAGTAGGGGTACAGGGCTACACCTTC
clone size: .; V gene: TRBV5-5; D gene: TRBD2; J gene: TRBJ2-1; CDR3 protein: CASSFSGGRIYNEQFF; CDR3 DNA: TGTGCCAGCAGCTTCTCTGGCGGGAGAATTTACAATGAGCAGTTCTTC
clone size: few; V gene: TRBV7-6; D gene: TRBD1; J gene: TRBJ1-2; CDR3 protein: CASSPRQGAGGYTF; CDR3 DNA: TGTGCCAGCAGCCCGAGACAGGGTGCAGGTGGCTACACCTTC
clone size: many; V gene: TRBV12-3/TRBV12-4; D gene: TRBD1; J gene: TRBJ1-5; CDR3 protein: CASRHTGGGNQPQHF; CDR3 DNA: TGTGCCAGCAGACACACAGGGGGAGGCAATCAGCCCCAGCATTTT
clone size: many; V gene: TRBV11-2; D gene: TRBD1; J gene: TRBJ1-2; CDR3 protein: CASSLDGDRSYLYGYTF; CDR3 DNA: TGTGCCAGCAGCTTAGATGGGGACAGGTCCTACCTCTATGGCTACACCTTC